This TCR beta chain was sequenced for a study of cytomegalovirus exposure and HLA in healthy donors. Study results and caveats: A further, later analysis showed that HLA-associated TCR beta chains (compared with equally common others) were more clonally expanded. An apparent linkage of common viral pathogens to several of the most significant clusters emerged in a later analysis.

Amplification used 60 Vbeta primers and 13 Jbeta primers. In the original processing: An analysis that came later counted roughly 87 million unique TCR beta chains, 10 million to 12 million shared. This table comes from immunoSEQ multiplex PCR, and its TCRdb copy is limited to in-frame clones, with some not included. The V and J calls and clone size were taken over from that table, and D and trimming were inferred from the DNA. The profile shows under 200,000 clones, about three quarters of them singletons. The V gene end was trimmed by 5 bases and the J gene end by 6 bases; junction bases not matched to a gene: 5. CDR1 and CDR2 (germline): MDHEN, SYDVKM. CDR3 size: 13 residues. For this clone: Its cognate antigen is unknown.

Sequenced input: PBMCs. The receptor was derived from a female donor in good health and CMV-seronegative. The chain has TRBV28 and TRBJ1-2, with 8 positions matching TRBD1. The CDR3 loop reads CASSKDRVHGYTF. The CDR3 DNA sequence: TGTGCCAGCAGTAAGGACAGGGTCCATGGCTACACCTTC.